The TCR beta chain under discussion was sequenced for a study of beta chain features in type 1 diabetes. Findings of the study overall: Within each of all four CD4+ subsets, Type 1 diabetes patients had TCRB CDR3s that were moderately but significantly shorter. Insertions at VDJ junctions were less frequent in type 1 diabetes patients. These patients also deleted more nucleotides at the same junctions.

The entirety of the isolated RNA underwent reverse transcription, so expressed TCRB transcripts were sequenced. TCRdb's table, derived via immunoSEQ multiplex PCR, lists solely in-frame clones and lacks some. Of hundreds of thousands of clones in the sample, over 12% were seen once. The V gene lost 6 bases and the J gene lost 3 bases, with 11 bases spanning the gap. Germline CDR1 reads KGHSH; CDR2 reads LQKENI. This CDR3 has 13 residues. With respect to this clone: Its antigen is not known.

The sequenced material came from naive CD4+ T cells from blood. This chain connects TRBV18 to TRBJ1-1, with D perhaps TRBD1 (6 bases). This sequence was found in a man aged 18-30 years with type 1 diabetes. In nucleotides, the CDR3 is TGTGCCAGCTCGACGAAGGGGGACACTGAAGCTTTCTTT. As protein: CASSTKGDTEAFF.